A single sample gave rise to the 17 T cell receptor beta chains below, sequenced in a study of identifying expanded T cells in peripheral blood. The protocol was immunoSEQ multiplex PCR, while the TCRdb copy is restricted to in-frame clones and leaves out a portion. This sample yields around 99,000 clones, of which about 88% are seen a single time; about 8.6% belongs to the top ten. Sequenced sample: blood. The receptors stem from a person between 18 and 75 years old in good health.

This clone was seen only a few times. The chain employs TRBV2 and TRBJ1-3, with D perhaps TRBD1 (6 bases). The CDR3 is 16 amino acids. Trimming cost V 5 bases and J 3 bases, with 17 bases left between them. Germline-derived CDR1 and CDR2 are SNHLY and FYNNEI. This CDR3 is CASSLVHRAGGNTIYF. CDR3 bases: TGTGCCAGCAGTCTCGTCCACAGGGCGGGTGGAAACACCATATATTTT.

The CDR3 DNA reads as TGTGCCAGCAGCTCTCGACCAGGGGGCTCCGAGCAGTACTTC. This encodes CASSSRPGGSEQYF. V gene TRBV7-9 combines with J gene TRBJ2-7; 8 bases agree with TRBD1. Germline V lookup: CDR1 SEHNR, CDR2 FQNEAQ (reference sequence). CDR3 size: 14 residues. The V segment lost 4 bases and the J segment 6 bases; nucleotides outside the gene matches: 8. Full variable domain (rest looked up from reference TRBV7-9 and TRBJ2-7): DTGVSQNPRHKITKRGQNVTFRCDPISEHNRLYWYRQTLGQGPEFLTYFQNEAQLEKSRLLSDRFSAERPKGSFSTLEIQRTEQGDSAMYLCASSSRPGGSEQYFGPGTRLTVT.

V is TRBV25-1 and J is TRBJ2-2; weak D call: TRBD2 (5 bases). Between the trimmed V and J ends, which lost 4 bases and 0 bases, there was a span of 9 bases. Germline assignment: CDR1 MGHDK and CDR2 SYGVNS. The CDR3 length is 15 residues. The CDR3 bases are TGTGCCAGCAGTGCCCTAGCTTCGAACACCGGGGAGCTGTTTTTT. This codes for CASSALASNTGELFF.

This clone was counted once. The chain is built from TRBV19 and TRBJ2-3; TRBD2 agrees at 9 bases. This CDR3 has 17 amino acids. V was pared by 3 bases and J by 4 bases, with 11 bases of the junction left unmatched. Per germline, CDR1 LNHDA and CDR2 SQIVND (reference sequence). This chain's CDR3 is CASSIGYSGGSPDTQYF. The DNA for the CDR3 is TGTGCCAGTAGTATTGGCTATAGCGGGGGATCCCCAGATACGCAGTATTTT.

CDR3 nucleotides: TGTGCCAGCAGTCTTACTGCGGGGTCCTCAGATACGCAGTATTTT. It yields the protein CASSLTAGSSDTQYF. This chain joins TRBV6-4 and TRBJ2-3; maybe TRBD2 (6 bases). The length of the CDR3 is 15 residues. V shed 5 bases and J shed 4 bases, with 16 bases lying between them. The germline V gene encodes CDR1 MRHNA and CDR2 SNTAGT.

The chain recombines TRBV2 with TRBJ2-7; D is ambiguous. The CDR3 has 11 residues. CDR1 SNHLY and CDR2 FYNNEI come from the germline V gene. Trimming cost V 6 bases and J 5 bases, with 8 bases left between them. The CDR3: CASSDTDEQYF. CDR3 bases: TGTGCCAGCAGCGACACCGACGAGCAGTACTTC.

V and J are TRBV5-1 and TRBJ2-7; 8 bases align to TRBD1. This CDR3 comprises 15 residues. CDR1 and CDR2 from the germline V gene are SGHRS and YFSETQ. V shed 3 bases, J shed 3 bases, and the junction held 8 bases outside the gene matches. The CDR3 reads CASSSGQGGGYEQYF. CDR3 nucleotide sequence: TGCGCCAGCAGCTCAGGACAGGGTGGGGGCTACGAGCAGTACTTC.

This sequence joins TRBV7-2 and TRBJ2-6; D not certain. The CDR3 totals 15 residues. Looked up from germline, CDR1 is SGHTA and CDR2 is FQGNSA. The germline V and J ends were trimmed by 6 bases and 4 bases, with 13 bases remaining between them. CDR3 loop: CASRLAQSGANVLTF. The CDR3 DNA reads as TGTGCCAGCAGACTGGCACAGTCAGGGGCCAACGTCCTGACTTTC. The full variable domain, its missing parts supplied by reference TRBV7-2 and TRBJ2-6, is GAGVSQSPSNKVTEKGKDVELRCDPISGHTALYWYRQSLGQGLEFLIYFQGNSAPDKSGLPSDRFSAERTGGSVSTLTIQRTQQEDSAVYLCASRLAQSGANVLTFGAGSRLTVL.

The sample holds one count of this clone. This rearrangement joins TRBV7-2 to TRBJ2-7; D unresolved. Germline V CDR1 and CDR2: SGHTA, FQGNSA. This CDR3 is 13 amino acids long. V dropped 5 bases and J dropped 2 bases, with 10 bases sitting between them. CDR3 sequence (DNA): TGTGCCAGCAGCCCCGAGGAGACCTACGAGCAGTACTTC. This encodes CASSPEETYEQYF.

This chain links TRBV5-1 with TRBJ1-3; unclear D gene. The CDR3 spans 12 residues. Germline CDR1 SGHRS, CDR2 YFSETQ. V lost 3 bases to trimming and J lost 8 bases, with 9 bases between them. The chain's CDR3 is CASSSGGDTIYF. CDR3 DNA: TGCGCCAGCAGCTCCGGAGGAGACACCATATATTTT.

The chain recombines TRBV30 with TRBJ2-3; D may correspond to TRBD1 or TRBD2 (5 bases each). Germline assignment: CDR1 GTSNPN and CDR2 SVGIG (reference sequence). The V gene lost 4 bases and the J gene lost 2 bases, with 13 bases spanning the gap. CDR3 length: 14 residues. The CDR3 is CAWNGAMHTDTQYF. The CDR3 nucleotides read TGTGCCTGGAACGGGGCTATGCACACAGATACGCAGTATTTT.

The gene calls are TRBV5-1 and TRBJ2-7, with TRBD1 matching 8 bases. There are 14 residues in the CDR3. Germline V lookup: CDR1 SGHRS, CDR2 YFSETQ. Trimming cost V 0 bases and J 4 bases; bases outside gene matches: 3. The CDR3 nucleotides read TGCGCCAGCAGCTTGGGGACAGGGCAGTACGAGCAGTACTTC. Residues: CASSLGTGQYEQYF. Looking up the rest from reference TRBV5-1 and TRBJ2-7 gives the full variable domain: KAGVTQTPRYLIKTRGQQVTLSCSPISGHRSVSWYQQTPGQGLQFLFEYFSETQRNKGNFPGRFSGRQFSNSRSEMNVSTLELGDSALYLCASSLGTGQYEQYFGPGTRLTVT.

V is TRBV11-1 and J is TRBJ2-1; 8 bases line up with TRBD2. The CDR3 loop spans 16 amino acids. Germline CDR1 is SGHAT and CDR2 is FQDESV (reference sequence). V trimming: 5 bases; J trimming: 1 base; junction bases outside the gene matches: 7. CDR3 sequence: CASSEPGLGSYNEQFF. CDR3 in DNA: TGTGCCAGCAGCGAACCGGGACTAGGTTCCTACAATGAGCAGTTCTTC.

The chain carries TRBV19 and TRBJ2-1; 12 positions match TRBD2. Germline-derived CDR1 and CDR2 are LNHDA and SQIVND (reference sequence). The junction had 9 bases not matched to a gene; V was cut back by 6 bases and J by 9 bases. The CDR3 covers 15 residues. CDR3 in amino acids: CASRPSGGAKAEQFF. CDR3 DNA: TGTGCCAGTAGGCCTAGCGGGGGGGCAAAGGCTGAGCAGTTCTTC.

The chain combines TRBV30 with TRBJ1-5; 7 nucleotides line up with TRBD1. This CDR3 comprises 17 residues. The germline V gene encodes CDR1 GTSNPN and CDR2 SVGIG (reference sequence). Unmatched junction bases numbered 14, after V lost 1 base and J lost 5 bases. CDR3 DNA sequence: TGTGCCTGGAGTGGATCCACCCTCCGGGACAGCCATCAGCCCCAGCATTTT. Protein sequence: CAWSGSTLRDSHQPQHF.

CDR3 nucleotide sequence: TGTGCCAGCAGCTCAAAAGGACTCTCCGGATTAGATACGCAGTATTTT. Its translation is CASSSKGLSGLDTQYF. This chain joins TRBV5-4 and TRBJ2-3; tentatively, D is TRBD2 (5 bases). The V end lost 3 bases, the J end lost 5 bases, and 19 bases lay between the germline ends. Per the germline V gene, CDR1 is SGHNT and CDR2 is YYREEE (reference sequence). The CDR3 is made up of 16 amino acids.

V gene TRBV9 combines with J gene TRBJ1-5; D gene uncertain. Germline CDR1 and CDR2: SGDLS and YYNGEE. Trimming took 0 bases from V and 7 from J, leaving 5 bases between them. The CDR3 spans 12 residues. The chain's CDR3 is CASSVEEQPQHF. The CDR3 nucleotides are TGTGCCAGCAGCGTAGAGGAGCAGCCCCAGCATTTT.